These 11 T cell receptor beta chains originate from one sample sequenced in a study of cytotoxic CD8 clonotypes in ibrutinib-treated CLL (dated by TCRdb to about 2021). The time point label corresponds to: approximately 25 months on ibrutinib. Libraries came from the immunoSEQ multiplex PCR assay. In TCRdb, the immuneACCESS table is reduced to in-frame sequences with V and J assigned. These tables do not hold every clone; where another copy was compared, an unresolved V gene accounts for under half, and the others remain unexplained. The sample contains some 120,000 clones, 58% of them found a single time. 35% to 40% of the sample is held by the ten biggest clonotypes. Source: PBMCs, taken after 24 months of ibrutinib treatment. The source of these receptors is a human donor with chronic lymphocytic leukemia.

The chain links TRBV11-3 to TRBJ2-7; D gene uncertain. This CDR3 region has 15 residues. Germline CDR1 SGHNT, CDR2 YENEEA. V gave up 0 bases and J gave up 6 bases, with 15 bases separating them. The CDR3 coding sequence is TGTGCCAGCAGCTTAGAAGTCCGGACGCGCGGCGAGCAGTACTTC. Its translation: CASSLEVRTRGEQYF. Looking up the rest from reference TRBV11-3 and TRBJ2-7 gives the full variable domain: EAGVVQSPRYKIIEKKQPVAFWCNPISGHNTLYWYLQNLGQGPELLIRYENEEAVDDSQLPKDRFSAERLKGVDSTLKIQPAELGDSAVYLCASSLEVRTRGEQYFGPGTRLTVT.

On this clone: This likely comes from a read error, as the CDR3 has no conserved phenylalanine or tryptophan at its end. The limits of the CDR3 on the DNA are not certain, so only TCRdb's listed CDR3 is given. The chain uses TRBV23-1 and TRBJ2-6; no check of the table's D call, TRBD1, against the DNA was made. TRBV23-1 is flagged as an ORF with uncertain function. Termini included, the CDR3 measures 11 amino acids. This CDR3 is CASSHSGTGDL.

This clone was found a few times. The V call is TRBV5-1, the J call TRBJ1-6; unclear D gene. V lost 0 bases and J lost 6, with 13 bases in between. Germline V CDR1 and CDR2: SGHRS, YFSETQ. This CDR3 has 16 amino acids. CDR3 nucleotides: TGCGCCAGCAGCTTGGGGGGAGGCCAAGTTAATTCACCCCTCCACTTT. Encoded protein: CASSLGGGQVNSPLHF. The variable domain in full, completed from reference TRBV5-1 and TRBJ1-6, reads KAGVTQTPRYLIKTRGQQVTLSCSPISGHRSVSWYQQTPGQGLQFLFEYFSETQRNKGNFPGRFSGRQFSNSRSEMNVSTLELGDSALYLCASSLGGGQVNSPLHFGNGTRLTVT.

This sequence joins TRBV6-5 and TRBJ1-3, with D unresolved. Germline V gene data show CDR1 as MNHEY and CDR2 as SVGAGI. The V end lost 6 bases, the J end lost 0 bases, and 9 bases lay between the germline ends. This CDR3 comprises 14 residues. CDR3: CASSPPGSGNTIYF. The DNA for the CDR3 is TGTGCCAGCAGCCCCCCTGGCTCTGGAAACACCATATATTTT.

This clone came up once. The chain uses TRBV7-8 and TRBJ2-7; TRBD2 agrees at 8 bases. Germline V gene sequence: CDR1 SGHVS, CDR2 FQNEAQ. Trimming at V came to 5 bases and at J to 5 bases, leaving 8 bases not matched to a gene. The CDR3 totals 14 residues. The CDR3 protein is CASSGQTSVHEQYF. The DNA of the CDR3 is TGTGCCAGCAGCGGACAGACTAGCGTGCACGAGCAGTACTTC.

The DNA for the CDR3 is TGTGCCAGCAGTCCAGCGGGAGCCAATGAGCAGTTCTTC. This translates into CASSPAGANEQFF. The V and J genes are TRBV5-4 and TRBJ2-1; TRBD2 matches at 8 bases. Germline V CDR1 and CDR2: SGHNT, YYREEE (reference sequence). The length of the CDR3 is 13 residues. Trimming removed 5 bases from V and 6 bases from J; junction bases left unmatched: 4.

J is TRBJ2-2 and V is TRBV29-1, with 10 positions matching TRBD2. CDR1 and CDR2 from the germline V gene are SQVTM and ANQGSEA. After removal of 7 bases from V and 4 bases from J, the junction contained 6 bases not matched to a gene. The CDR3 totals 14 residues. CDR3 in amino acids: CSAWTSGVTGELFF. The CDR3 coding sequence is TGCAGCGCCTGGACTAGCGGAGTCACCGGGGAGCTGTTTTTT.

The chain couples TRBV9 to TRBJ1-2; D is perhaps TRBD1 (6 bases). CDR3 size: 13 residues. From germline, CDR1 is SGDLS and CDR2 YYNGEE. V was cut by 3 bases and J by 7 bases, with 13 bases left in between. CDR3 residues: CASSARQASGYTF. Written as DNA, the CDR3 is TGTGCCAGCAGCGCCCGACAGGCGAGTGGCTACACCTTC.

This rearrangement joins TRBV29-1 to TRBJ2-5; 9 bases line up with TRBD1. CDR3 size: 14 residues. V shed 6 bases and J 3 bases; nucleotides not matched to a gene: 8. Germline loops: CDR1 SQVTM, CDR2 ANQGSEA. CDR3 protein: CSVVPGTGKETQYF. In DNA, the CDR3 is TGCAGCGTCGTACCCGGGACAGGGAAAGAGACCCAGTACTTC.

This clone was observed a handful of times. The genes are TRBV27 and TRBJ1-2, with TRBD1 identical over 10 bases. CDR1 and CDR2 (germline): MNHEY, SMNVEV (reference sequence). After removal of 5 bases from V and 7 bases from J, the junction contained 7 bases not matched to a gene. There are 14 residues in the CDR3. CDR3 protein: CASSLTGGRGGYTF. The CDR3, as DNA: TGTGCCAGCAGTCTGACAGGGGGCAGAGGTGGCTACACCTTC.

The CDR3 sequence is CASTKQGDAEAFF. Written as DNA, the CDR3 is TGTGCCAGCACTAAACAGGGGGACGCTGAAGCTTTCTTT. This sequence joins TRBV6-6 and TRBJ1-1; TRBD1 matches 8 bases. The junction had 7 bases not matched to a gene; V was cut back by 7 bases and J by 6 bases. CDR3 length: 13 residues. The V gene's germline CDR1 is MNHNY and CDR2 SVGAGI (reference sequence).